A selection of T cell receptor beta chains follows, all from one sample in a study of radiation and T cells in renal cell carcinoma. Only in-frame clones appear in the TCRdb table, and some are missing; sequencing was by immunoSEQ multiplex PCR. The sample holds about 49,000 clones, approximately 83% seen once. Sequencing used blood, obtained from a patient whose treatment included radiotherapy and nephrectomy. The receptors were gathered from a woman aged 70-85 years with renal cell carcinoma. Both conserved end residues are part of each CDR3. A D gene is named only where the DNA matches it firmly. For some rows the clone size is stated as once, few or many, or as a class when expanded; others skip it.

TRBJ1-1 | TRBV18 | NA | NA | CASLSDSLNTEAFF | TGTGCCAGCTTGTCGGACAGTTTGAACACTGAAGCTTTCTTT
TRBJ2-1 | TRBV14 | NA | NA | CASSQEGSFSYNEQFF | TGTGCCAGCAGCCAAGAAGGCAGCTTTTCCTACAATGAGCAGTTCTTC
TRBJ2-3 | TRBV2 | NA | NA | CASTTGSAGDTQYF | TGTGCCAGCACCACCGGGAGCGCGGGGGATACGCAGTATTTT
TRBJ1-4 | TRBV10-3 | NA | NA | CAIRDNVGKLFF | TGTGCCATCCGGGACAACGTAGGAAAACTGTTTTTT
TRBJ1-2 | TRBV10-3 | NA | NA | CAISEFSNRVSNYGYTF | TGTGCCATCAGTGAGTTTAGTAACAGGGTATCTAACTATGGCTACACCTTC
TRBJ1-2 | TRBV19 | NA | few | CASSTRQEDYGYTF | TGTGCCAGTAGTACCCGACAGGAGGACTATGGCTACACCTTC
TRBJ2-3 | TRBV12-5 | NA | NA | CASGSPILDTQYF | TGTGCTAGTGGTTCCCCCATCTTGGATACGCAGTATTTT
TRBJ2-1 | TRBV7-2 | NA | NA | CASSDHEGWYNEQFF | TGTGCCAGCAGCGACCATGAAGGGTGGTACAATGAGCAGTTCTTC
TRBJ2-1 | TRBV20-1 | NA | NA | CSAFTSNEQFF | TGCAGTGCCTTCACTTCCAATGAGCAGTTCTTC
TRBJ1-2 | TRBV28 | NA | NA | CASTSQGDYGYTF | TGTGCCAGCACATCGCAGGGCGACTATGGCTACACCTTC
TRBJ1-1 | TRBV9 | TRBD1 | NA | CASSATPTGVKAFF | TGTGCCAGCAGCGCAACGCCGACAGGGGTAAAAGCTTTCTTT
TRBJ2-6 | TRBV5-1 | TRBD1 | NA | CASSRGQASSGANVLTF | TGCGCCAGCAGCCGCGGACAGGCTTCCTCTGGGGCCAACGTCCTGACTTTC
TRBJ2-1 | TRBV9 | NA | NA | CASSVRRGDSYNEQFF | TGTGCCAGCAGCGTAAGGCGGGGCGACTCCTACAATGAGCAGTTCTTC
TRBJ2-3 | TRBV4-2 | NA | once | CASSQGTGRQTSTDTQYF | TGTGCCAGCAGCCAAGGGACGGGCCGACAAACTAGCACAGATACGCAGTATTTT
TRBJ2-2 | TRBV5-6 | TRBD1 | NA | CASSGTGGTGELFF | TGTGCCAGCAGCGGAACAGGGGGGACCGGGGAGCTGTTTTTT
TRBJ2-1 | TRBV18 | NA | NA | CASSPPGGGSYNEQFF | TGTGCCAGCTCACCACCAGGGGGGGGCTCCTACAATGAGCAGTTCTTC
TRBJ2-4 | TRBV5-6 | TRBD2 | NA | CASSFLGSGRGAKNIQYF | TGTGCCAGCAGCTTCCTTGGTAGCGGGAGGGGCGCCAAAAACATTCAGTACTTC
TRBJ2-7 | TRBV6-1 | NA | NA | CASSTRGQDYEQYF | TGTGCCAGCTCGACCCGGGGGCAAGACTACGAGCAGTACTTC
TRBJ2-7 | TRBV5-5 | TRBD1 | NA | CASSFRQGSYEQYF | TGTGCCAGCAGCTTCCGACAGGGATCCTACGAGCAGTACTTC
TRBJ1-2 | TRBV7-9 | NA | NA | CASTFGGNYGYTF | TGTGCCAGCACCTTCGGGGGGAACTATGGCTACACCTTC
TRBJ2-5 | TRBV11-3 | NA | NA | CASSLYSKETQYF | TGTGCCAGCAGCTTGTACAGTAAAGAGACCCAGTACTTC
TRBJ2-7 | TRBV7-9 | TRBD1 | NA | CASGTGGIYEQYF | TGTGCCAGCGGGACAGGGGGCATCTACGAGCAGTACTTC
TRBJ2-1 | TRBV6-5 | NA | NA | CASSYRTAYNEQFF | TGTGCCAGCAGTTACCGGACGGCTTACAATGAGCAGTTCTTC
TRBJ2-5 | TRBV27 | TRBD2 | NA | CATKAGLAGPETQYF | TGTGCCACCAAAGCGGGACTAGCGGGACCAGAGACCCAGTACTTC
TRBJ1-2 | TRBV2 | NA | NA | CASSGRWQSGYTF | TGTGCCAGCAGTGGAAGGTGGCAATCTGGCTACACCTTC
TRBJ1-2 | TRBV5-1 | NA | NA | CASSFTAGEYGYTF | TGCGCCAGCAGCTTTACGGCAGGGGAATATGGCTACACCTTC
TRBJ2-2 | TRBV19 | TRBD1 | NA | CASSRGQVNTGELFF | TGTGCCAGTAGTAGGGGACAGGTGAACACCGGGGAGCTGTTTTTT
TRBJ2-1 | TRBV11-1 | TRBD1 | NA | CASSRGQYSYNEQFF | TGTGCCAGCAGCCGGGGACAGTACTCCTACAATGAGCAGTTCTTC
TRBJ2-2 | TRBV2 | NA | NA | CASSEVQPNTGELFF | TGTGCCAGCAGTGAAGTACAGCCGAACACCGGGGAGCTGTTTTTT
TRBJ1-3 | TRBV28 | NA | NA | CASRAVSDSGSTGNTIYF | TGTGCCAGCCGCGCGGTCTCGGACAGTGGTTCGACGGGAAACACCATATATTTT
TRBJ2-1 | TRBV19 | NA | NA | CASSIIVAGEQFF | TGTGCCAGTAGTATCATTGTGGCAGGTGAGCAGTTCTTC
TRBJ1-3 | TRBV5-6 | NA | NA | CASSLGGNTIYF | TGTGCCAGCAGCTTGGGGGGGAACACCATATATTTT